The next 13 T cell receptor beta chains were all read from a single sample in a study of T cell responses to AZD1222 COVID-19 vaccine. The assay was immunoSEQ multiplex PCR, and TCRdb's table has in-frame clones only and misses some. The sample records approximately 300,000 clones, almost 95% being singletons. Material: peripheral blood, obtained 28 days after the second AZD1222 dose. The receptors shown here come from an adult who received the AZD1222 COVID-19 vaccine.

Ten or more counts support this clone. The rearrangement joins TRBV7-9 to TRBJ2-1; TRBD2 is a possible D gene (5 bases). V shed 6 bases and J shed 4 bases, with 19 bases lying between them. Germline V gene data show CDR1 as SEHNR and CDR2 as FQNEAQ (reference sequence). The CDR3 runs to 16 residues. The CDR3 DNA sequence: TGTGCCAGCAGGGGCGGTAGCGTTCCACCGTACAATGAGCAGTTCTTC. This translates into CASRGGSVPPYNEQFF.

The rearrangement uses TRBV3-1 (or the pseudogene TRBV3-2) and TRBJ2-7; tentatively, D is TRBD1 (5 bases). The CDR3 is made up of 14 amino acids. The germline V gene has CDR1 LGHDT and CDR2 YNNKEL (reference sequence). Trimming shortened V by 4 bases and J by 5 bases, and 15 bases separated the two germline ends. The CDR3 region is CASSRTPGSHEQYF. In nucleotides, the CDR3 is TGTGCCAGCAGCCGGACCCCAGGGTCCCACGAGCAGTACTTC.

The V gene is TRBV3-1 (or the pseudogene TRBV3-2), the J gene TRBJ1-3; 9 nucleotides agree with TRBD1. J gave up 2 bases and V 5 bases, and 7 bases lay outside the gene matches. This CDR3 is 16 amino acids long. Germline V gives CDR1 LGHDT, CDR2 YNNKEL (reference sequence). CDR3 nucleotide sequence: TGTGCCAGCAGCGTCACCGGGACAGGGACTGGAAACACCATATATTTT. Residues: CASSVTGTGTGNTIYF.

This chain joins TRBV5-6 and TRBJ1-2; 7 bases are shared with TRBD1. Germline lookup yields CDR1 SGHDT and CDR2 YYEEEE. V dropped 4 bases and J dropped 7; count of bases not matched to a gene: 4. The CDR3 has 12 residues. The CDR3 is CASSPTGVGYTF. The CDR3 bases are TGTGCCAGCAGCCCCACAGGGGTTGGCTACACCTTC.

This clone was seen a handful of times. The V gene is TRBV29-1, the J gene TRBJ1-2; unclear D gene. Germline lookup yields CDR1 SQVTM and CDR2 ANQGSEA. Trimming shortened V by 7 bases and J by 0 bases, and 18 bases separated the two germline ends. The CDR3 is 15 residues long. CDR3 bases: TGCAGCGCCACGGACGGGATTTGGGCTAACTATGGCTACACCTTC. Translated: CSATDGIWANYGYTF. The variable domain in full, with the rest retrieved from reference TRBV29-1 and TRBJ1-2, is SAVISQKPSRDICQRGTSLTIQCQVDSQVTMMFWYRQQPGQSLTLIATANQGSEATYESGFVIDKFPISRPNLTFSTLTVSNMSPEDSSIYLCSATDGIWANYGYTFGSGTRLTVV.

As regards this clone: It may be a read error: a sequence one base away is much more abundant. The gene calls are TRBV6-1 and TRBJ1-5; no clear D gene. The CDR3 covers 16 residues. The V and J ends lost 1 base and 5 bases respectively, with 15 bases between them. Germline V gene sequence: CDR1 MNHNS, CDR2 SASEGT. The CDR3 loop reads CASSEGGRVGYQPQHF. In DNA form, the CDR3 reads TGTGCCAGCAGTGAAGGCGGAAGGGTTGGGTATCAGCCCCAGCATTTT.

This sequence joins TRBV7-8 and TRBJ2-7; 11 bases are a match to TRBD2. Looked up from germline, CDR1 is SGHVS and CDR2 is FQNEAQ. J was trimmed by 2 bases and V by 1 base; bases with no gene match: 13. The CDR3 has 19 amino acids. The CDR3 protein is CASSLVSPSGGPRPYEQYF. The CDR3 region has the DNA TGTGCCAGCAGCTTAGTATCTCCTAGCGGGGGGCCCCGCCCCTACGAGCAGTACTTC.

This chain's CDR3 is CASSLPPGRPSGNTIYF. CDR3 bases: TGTGCCAGCTCCCTGCCTCCGGGACGACCCTCTGGAAACACCATATATTTT. The chain carries TRBV18 and TRBJ1-3, with a weak D call TRBD1 (5 bases). The CDR3 contains 17 residues. Germline loops: CDR1 KGHSH, CDR2 LQKENI. V was shortened by 6 bases and J by 0 bases, with 18 bases between the two germline ends.

The chain uses TRBV30 and TRBJ1-6; D is unresolved. The length of the CDR3 is 14 residues. The V end lost 4 bases, the J end lost 1 base, and 8 bases lay between the germline ends. CDR1 GTSNPN and CDR2 SVGIG come from the germline V gene (reference sequence). CDR3 DNA: TGTGCCTGGAATACGGGATCCTATAATTCACCCCTCCACTTT. Its translation is CAWNTGSYNSPLHF.

The genes are TRBV2 and TRBJ2-7; 8 nucleotides align to TRBD1. Germline CDR1 and CDR2: SNHLY and FYNNEI. J gave up 9 bases and V 6 bases, and 1 base lay outside the gene matches. The CDR3 length is 10 residues. CDR3 sequence reads: CASRGQGQYF. The CDR3 nucleotides are TGTGCCAGCAGAGGACAGGGGCAGTACTTC.

The V call is TRBV6-5, the J call TRBJ1-1; 9 nucleotides match TRBD1. The J segment lost 0 bases and the V segment lost 1 base, leaving 3 bases of the junction unmatched. CDR3 size: 16 residues. CDR1 and CDR2 (germline): MNHEY, SVGAGI. CDR3 nucleotide sequence: TGTGCCAGCAGTTACTACAGGGGGCGGTTGAACACTGAAGCTTTCTTT. Its protein product is CASSYYRGRLNTEAFF.

In its sample, this clone was seen once. The chain combines TRBV5-6 with TRBJ1-1, with D maybe TRBD1 (6 bases). The CDR3 loop spans 12 amino acids. V was shortened by 4 bases and J by 8 bases, with 12 bases between the two germline ends. The germline V gene has CDR1 SGHDT and CDR2 YYEEEE. The CDR3 loop reads CASSPGAAEAFF. CDR3 nucleotides: TGTGCCAGCAGCCCGGGGGCAGCAGAAGCTTTCTTT.

V is TRBV4-1 and J is TRBJ1-4, with D uncertain. The V end lost 0 bases, the J end lost 8 bases, and 16 bases lay between the germline ends. This CDR3 is built from 16 residues. Germline V gene lookup returns CDR1 MGHRA and CDR2 YSYEKL. CDR3 region: CASSQDFGQAREKLFF. CDR3 DNA: TGCGCCAGCAGCCAAGATTTTGGTCAGGCTAGGGAAAAACTGTTTTTT.